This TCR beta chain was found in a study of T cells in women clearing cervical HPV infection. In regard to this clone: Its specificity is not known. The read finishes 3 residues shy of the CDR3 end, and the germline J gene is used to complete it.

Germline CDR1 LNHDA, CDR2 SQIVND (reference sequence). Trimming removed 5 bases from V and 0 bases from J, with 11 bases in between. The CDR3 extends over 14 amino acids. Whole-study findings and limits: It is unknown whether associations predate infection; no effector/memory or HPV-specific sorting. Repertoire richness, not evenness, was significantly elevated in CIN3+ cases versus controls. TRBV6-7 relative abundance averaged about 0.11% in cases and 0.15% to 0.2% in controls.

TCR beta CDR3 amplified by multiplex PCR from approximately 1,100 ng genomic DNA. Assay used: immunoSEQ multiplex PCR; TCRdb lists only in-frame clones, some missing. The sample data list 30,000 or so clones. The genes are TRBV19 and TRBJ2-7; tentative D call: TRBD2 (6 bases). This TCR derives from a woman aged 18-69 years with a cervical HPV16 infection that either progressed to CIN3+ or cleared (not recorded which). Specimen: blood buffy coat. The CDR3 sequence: CASSRGGDSYEQYF. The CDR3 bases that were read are TGTGCCAGTAGTCGGGGAGGCGACTCCTACGAG.